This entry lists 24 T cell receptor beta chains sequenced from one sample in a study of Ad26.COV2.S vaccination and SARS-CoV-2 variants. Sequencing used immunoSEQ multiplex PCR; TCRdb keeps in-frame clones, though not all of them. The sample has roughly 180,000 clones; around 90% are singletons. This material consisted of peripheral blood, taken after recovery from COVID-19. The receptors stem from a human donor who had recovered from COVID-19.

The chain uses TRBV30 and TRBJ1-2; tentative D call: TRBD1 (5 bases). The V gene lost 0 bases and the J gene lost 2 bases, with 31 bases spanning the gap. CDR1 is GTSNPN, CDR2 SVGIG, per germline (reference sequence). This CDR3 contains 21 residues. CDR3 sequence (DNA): TGTGCCTGGAGTGTACAGGTCGGACTGTCACCGGGTGGAGTAGGAAACTATGGCTACACCTTC. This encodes CAWSVQVGLSPGGVGNYGYTF.

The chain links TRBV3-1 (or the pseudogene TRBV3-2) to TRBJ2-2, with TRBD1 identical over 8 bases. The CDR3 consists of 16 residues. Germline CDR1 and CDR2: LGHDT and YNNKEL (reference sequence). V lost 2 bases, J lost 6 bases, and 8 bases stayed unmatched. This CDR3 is CASSQITGGMAGELFF. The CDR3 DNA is TGTGCCAGCAGCCAAATTACAGGGGGGATGGCCGGGGAGCTGTTTTTT.

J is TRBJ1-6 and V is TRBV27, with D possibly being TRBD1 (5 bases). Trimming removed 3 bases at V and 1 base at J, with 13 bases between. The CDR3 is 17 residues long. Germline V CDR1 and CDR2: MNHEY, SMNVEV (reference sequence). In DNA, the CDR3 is TGTGCCAGCAGTTTCCGGGCAGGGTCGTCCTATAATTCACCCCTCCACTTT. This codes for CASSFRAGSSYNSPLHF.

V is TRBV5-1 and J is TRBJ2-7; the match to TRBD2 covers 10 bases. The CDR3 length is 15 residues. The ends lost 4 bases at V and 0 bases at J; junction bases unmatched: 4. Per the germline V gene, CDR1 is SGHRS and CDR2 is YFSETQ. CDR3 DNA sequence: TGCGCCAGCAGCCAACTAGCGGGAAGCTCCTACGAGCAGTACTTC. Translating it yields CASSQLAGSSYEQYF.

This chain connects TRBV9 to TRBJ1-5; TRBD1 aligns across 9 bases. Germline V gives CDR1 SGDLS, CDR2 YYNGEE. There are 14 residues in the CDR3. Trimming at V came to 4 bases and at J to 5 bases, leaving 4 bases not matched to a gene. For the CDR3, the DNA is TGTGCCAGCAGCAACCGGGACAGGGATCAGCCCCAGCATTTT. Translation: CASSNRDRDQPQHF.

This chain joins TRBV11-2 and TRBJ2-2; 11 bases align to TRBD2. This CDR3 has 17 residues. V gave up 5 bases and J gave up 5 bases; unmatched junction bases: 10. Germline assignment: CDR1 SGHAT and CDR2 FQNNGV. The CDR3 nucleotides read TGTGCCAGCAGCCCTCGAGGTAGCGGGAGGGGGACCGGGGAGCTGTTTTTT. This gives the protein CASSPRGSGRGTGELFF. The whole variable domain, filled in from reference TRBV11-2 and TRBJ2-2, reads EAGVAQSPRYKIIEKRQSVAFWCNPISGHATLYWYQQILGQGPKLLIQFQNNGVVDDSQLPKDRFSAERLKGVDSTLKIQPAKLEDSAVYLCASSPRGSGRGTGELFFGEGSRLTVL.

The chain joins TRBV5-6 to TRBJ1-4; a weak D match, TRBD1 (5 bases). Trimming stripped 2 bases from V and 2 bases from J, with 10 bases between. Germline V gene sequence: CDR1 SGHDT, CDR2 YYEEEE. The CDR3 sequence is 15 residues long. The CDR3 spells CASSFADTTNEKLFF. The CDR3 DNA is TGTGCCAGCAGCTTCGCGGACACCACTAATGAAAAACTGTTTTTT.

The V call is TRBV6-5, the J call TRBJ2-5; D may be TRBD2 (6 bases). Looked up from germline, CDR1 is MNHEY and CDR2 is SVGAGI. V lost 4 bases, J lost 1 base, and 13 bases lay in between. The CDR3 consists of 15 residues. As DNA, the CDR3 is TGTGCCAGCAGTTCCCGTCTGGGACTCCAAGAGACCCAGTACTTC. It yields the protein CASSSRLGLQETQYF.

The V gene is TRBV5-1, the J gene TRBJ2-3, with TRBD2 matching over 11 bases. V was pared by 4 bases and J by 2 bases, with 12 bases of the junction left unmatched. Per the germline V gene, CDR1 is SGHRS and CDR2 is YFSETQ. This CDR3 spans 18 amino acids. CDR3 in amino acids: CASSRLPIAGGTTDTQYF. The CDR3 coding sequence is TGCGCCAGCAGCCGTCTCCCGATAGCGGGGGGGACCACAGATACGCAGTATTTT.

The CDR3 region has the DNA TGTGCCAGTAGTATCACGGGACAGGGTCCATATGGCTACACCTTC. Amino acids: CASSITGQGPYGYTF. The chain carries TRBV19 and TRBJ1-2; 9 positions match TRBD1. Germline V CDR1 and CDR2: LNHDA, SQIVND (reference sequence). This CDR3 has 15 amino acids. The junction had 7 bases not matched to a gene; V was cut back by 3 bases and J by 5 bases.

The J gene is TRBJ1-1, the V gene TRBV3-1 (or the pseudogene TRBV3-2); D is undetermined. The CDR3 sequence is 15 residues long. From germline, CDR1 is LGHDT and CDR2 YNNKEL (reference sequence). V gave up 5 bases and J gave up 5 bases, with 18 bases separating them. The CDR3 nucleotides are TGTGCCAGCAGCTCTACGAACGGGCGGGTTACTGAAGCTTTCTTT. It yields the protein CASSSTNGRVTEAFF.

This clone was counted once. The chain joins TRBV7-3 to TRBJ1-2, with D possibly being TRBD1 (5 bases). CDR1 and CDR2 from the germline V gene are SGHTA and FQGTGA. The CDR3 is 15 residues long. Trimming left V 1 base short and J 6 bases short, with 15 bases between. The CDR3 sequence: CASSLNGHVSDGYTF. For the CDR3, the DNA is TGTGCCAGCAGCTTAAATGGACACGTTTCGGATGGCTACACCTTC.

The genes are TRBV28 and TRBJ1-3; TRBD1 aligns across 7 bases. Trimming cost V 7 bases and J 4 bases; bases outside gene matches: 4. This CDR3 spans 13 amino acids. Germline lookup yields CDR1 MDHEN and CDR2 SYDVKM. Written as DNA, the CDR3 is TGTGCCAGCACCGACAGGGTGGGAAACACCATATATTTT. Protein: CASTDRVGNTIYF.

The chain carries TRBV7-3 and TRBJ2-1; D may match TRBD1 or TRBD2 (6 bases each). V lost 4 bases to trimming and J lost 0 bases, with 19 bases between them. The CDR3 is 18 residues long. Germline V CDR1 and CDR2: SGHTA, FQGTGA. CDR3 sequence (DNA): TGTGCCAGCAGCTCTAAGGGGGGAAAGGACAACTCCTACAATGAGCAGTTCTTC. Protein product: CASSSKGGKDNSYNEQFF.

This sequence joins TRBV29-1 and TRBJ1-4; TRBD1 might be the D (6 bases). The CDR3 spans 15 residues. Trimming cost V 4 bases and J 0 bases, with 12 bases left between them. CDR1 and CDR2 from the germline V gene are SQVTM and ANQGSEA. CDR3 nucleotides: TGCAGCGTTGCCCAAGGGGGGTCAACTAATGAAAAACTGTTTTTT. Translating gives CSVAQGGSTNEKLFF.

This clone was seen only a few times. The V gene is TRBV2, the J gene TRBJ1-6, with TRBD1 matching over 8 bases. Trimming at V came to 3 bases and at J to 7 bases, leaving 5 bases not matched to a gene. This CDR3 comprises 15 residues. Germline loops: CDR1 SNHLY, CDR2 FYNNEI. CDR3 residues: CASSDRGLVNSPLHF. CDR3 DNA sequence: TGTGCCAGCAGTGACAGGGGGCTGGTGAATTCACCCCTCCACTTT.

The CDR3 sequence is CASSFKDIYSYEQYF. In nucleotides, the CDR3 is TGTGCCAGCAGCTTCAAAGACATTTACTCCTACGAGCAGTACTTC. The rearrangement links TRBV5-4 to TRBJ2-7, with D unresolved. V was shortened by 2 bases and J by 0 bases, with 12 bases between the two germline ends. The CDR3 totals 15 residues. CDR1 and CDR2 from the germline V gene are SGHNT and YYREEE (reference sequence).

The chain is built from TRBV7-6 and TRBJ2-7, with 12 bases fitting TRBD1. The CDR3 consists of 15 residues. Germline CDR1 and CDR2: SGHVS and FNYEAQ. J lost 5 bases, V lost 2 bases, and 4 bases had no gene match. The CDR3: CASSLRDRGRDEQYF. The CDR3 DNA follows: TGTGCCAGCAGCTTAAGGGACAGGGGGCGGGACGAGCAGTACTTC.

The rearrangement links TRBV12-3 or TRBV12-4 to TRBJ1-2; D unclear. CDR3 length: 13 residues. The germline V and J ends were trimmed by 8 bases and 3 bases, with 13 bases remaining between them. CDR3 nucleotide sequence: TGTGCCAGCTTGGATGAGGGTGACTATGGCTACACCTTC. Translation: CASLDEGDYGYTF.

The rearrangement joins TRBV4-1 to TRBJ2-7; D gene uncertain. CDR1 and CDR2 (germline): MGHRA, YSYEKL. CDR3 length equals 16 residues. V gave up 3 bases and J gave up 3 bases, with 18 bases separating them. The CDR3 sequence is CASSHLGRRRSYEQYF. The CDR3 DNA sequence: TGCGCCAGCAGCCACCTAGGGCGGAGACGGAGCTACGAGCAGTACTTC.

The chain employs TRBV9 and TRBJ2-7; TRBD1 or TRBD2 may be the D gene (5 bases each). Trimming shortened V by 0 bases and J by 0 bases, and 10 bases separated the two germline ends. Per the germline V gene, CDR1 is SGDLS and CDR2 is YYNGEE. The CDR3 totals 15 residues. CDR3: CASSVVGESSYEQYF. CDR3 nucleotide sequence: TGTGCCAGCAGCGTAGTGGGGGAAAGCTCCTACGAGCAGTACTTC.

The CDR3 DNA is TGTGCCACCTCGCCTGACACCGGGGAGCTGTTTTTT. Protein product: CATSPDTGELFF. This sequence joins TRBV2 and TRBJ2-2; D is ambiguous. With 10 bases removed from V and 3 bases from J, the gap between germline ends came to 9 bases. The CDR3 runs to 12 residues. CDR1 is SNHLY and CDR2 is FYNNEI in the germline V gene.

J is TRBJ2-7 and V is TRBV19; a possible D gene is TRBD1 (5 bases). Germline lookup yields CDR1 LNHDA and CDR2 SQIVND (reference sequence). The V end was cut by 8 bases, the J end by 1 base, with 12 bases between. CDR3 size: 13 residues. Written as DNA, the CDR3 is TGTGCCAGTGGCGGAAGGGGATCCTACGAGCAGTACTTC. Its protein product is CASGGRGSYEQYF.

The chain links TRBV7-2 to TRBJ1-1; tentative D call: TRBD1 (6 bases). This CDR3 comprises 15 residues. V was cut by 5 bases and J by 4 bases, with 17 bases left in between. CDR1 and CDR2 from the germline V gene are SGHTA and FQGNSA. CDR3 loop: CASSTSAGGITEAFF. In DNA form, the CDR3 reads TGTGCCAGCAGCACTTCGGCCGGGGGCATCACTGAAGCTTTCTTT.